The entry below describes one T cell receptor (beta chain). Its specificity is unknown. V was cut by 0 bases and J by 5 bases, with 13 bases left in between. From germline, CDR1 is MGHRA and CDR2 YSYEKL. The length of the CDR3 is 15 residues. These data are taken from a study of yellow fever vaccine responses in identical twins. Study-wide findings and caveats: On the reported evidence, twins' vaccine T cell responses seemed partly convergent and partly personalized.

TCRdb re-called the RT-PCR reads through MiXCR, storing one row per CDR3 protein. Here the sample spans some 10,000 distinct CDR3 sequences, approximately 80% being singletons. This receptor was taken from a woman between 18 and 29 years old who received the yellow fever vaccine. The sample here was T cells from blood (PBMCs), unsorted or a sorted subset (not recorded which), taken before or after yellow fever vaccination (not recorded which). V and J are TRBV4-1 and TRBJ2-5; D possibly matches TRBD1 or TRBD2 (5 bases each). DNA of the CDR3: TGCGCCAGCAGCCAAGAGACTCGAGGGGTGGAGACCCAGTACTTC. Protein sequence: CASSQETRGVETQYF.